The present entry profiles one TCR beta chain with its context. These data originate in a study of T cell changes during pregnancy in multiple sclerosis. TCRdb's copy holds only in-frame clones and misses some; the assay was immunoSEQ multiplex PCR. In the table there are about 64,000 clones, around 96% of which are singletons. Per germline, CDR1 MNHEY and CDR2 SMNVEV (reference sequence). With 0 bases clipped from V and 4 bases from J, the junction kept 2 bases outside the gene matches. The CDR3 runs to 14 residues. The genes are TRBV27 and TRBJ2-5; TRBD1 aligns across 7 bases. The input for sequencing was CD8+ T cells from peripheral blood mononuclear cells, taken after pregnancy. The receptor was derived from a female donor with multiple sclerosis, enrolled in a pregnancy study. This CDR3 reads CASSLSTGPETQYF. The CDR3 DNA follows: TGTGCCAGCAGTTTATCGACAGGGCCAGAGACCCAGTACTTC.